This T cell receptor beta chain was sequenced during a study of T cells in Graves' hyperthyroidism and ophthalmopathy (dated by TCRdb to 2018 to 2020). Regarding the research as a whole: Peripheral blood was sampled at the time of initial diagnosis, prior to any treatment. TCR V-J signatures able to tell the groups apart were searched for in a discovery cohort of 90 to 100 patients, of whom under 45 had Graves' ophthalmopathy and roughly 58 had stable Graves' hyperthyroidism. Prospective prediction of ophthalmopathy was tested in an independent validation cohort consisting of 18 to 20 hyperthyroidism patients and around 16 patients who later progressed to ophthalmopathy. The approximately 100 discovery patients were randomly split 7:3 into training and test sets. The study also compared thyroid tissue and blood T-cell repertoires from more than 5 Graves' hyperthyroidism patients. Following sampling, methimazole starting at 30 mg daily was given to hyperthyroidism patients, and high-dose intravenous methylprednisolone was given to ophthalmopathy patients. The paper describes TCR Vbeta CDR3 sequencing of 140 or so peripheral blood samples, made up of 43 ophthalmopathy patients, approximately 76 hyperthyroidism patients and 17 progressor patients. Study-wide findings and limitations: In cross-validation, a model built on a 13 V-J signature told ophthalmopathy apart from stable hyperthyroidism with approximately 91% sensitivity and roughly 83% specificity, and in testing the same model reached 80%/75%. No statistical method was used to fix the sample size in advance, and group allocation was not hidden from the investigators. Most expanded thyroid clonotypes (frequency above 0.001) were also detected in blood, suggesting blood repertoires may reflect thyroid immune responses. In validation, the model predicted progression to ophthalmopathy a median of roughly 6.2 months before onset, with around 70% sensitivity and 72.22% specificity.

Looking up the germline V gene yields CDR1 MNHNS and CDR2 SASEGT. The junction shows trimming of 10 bases on V and 0 bases on J, plus 13 bases between the germline ends. Measured from the cysteine to the phenylalanine, the CDR3 is 13 residues long. The entry retains the CDR3 DNA only, 39 bases that are in frame from base 1. The hyperthyroidism patients were between 18 and 65 years old and newly diagnosed, with a disease duration of less than 2 months. Any patient with an uncontrolled infection, another autoimmune disease, pregnancy or lactation was excluded. Diagnoses were based on clinical symptoms, serum thyroxine and TRAb, thyroid ultrasound and orbital computed tomography. Blood from progressor patients was collected at the time of first diagnosis with hyperthyroidism, before any ophthalmopathy symptoms had appeared. PBMCs were isolated from more than 8 ml of fresh peripheral blood by Ficoll-Paque density gradient centrifugation. Progressor patients were first diagnosed with Graves' hyperthyroidism and then developed ophthalmopathy during follow-up. Total RNA was extracted using Trizol reagent, and RNA quality was assessed on an Agilent 2100 Bioanalyzer.

This clonotype was counted ten times or more. Its cognate antigen has yet to be identified. The record has no base qualities; no much larger clone is one base away. Amplification of TCR beta CDR3 regions was carried out from RNA transcripts. The TCR CDR3 was subjected to a first round of RT-PCR using the HTBI primer set and the Qiagen OneStep RT-PCR kit. Libraries were constructed in a second round of multiplex PCR, after which size selection and purification were carried out. Libraries were sequenced paired-end with 100 bp reads on an Illumina HiSeq2000. As for the authors' bioinformatics: SOAPnuke was used to process the raw data, with reads discarded if the reads contained adapters or uncalled bases, had a mean Phred below 15, or lacked an exact constant-primer or identifier match. COPE v1.2.5 was used to merge the high-quality paired reads, and each unique nucleotide sequence was defined as a clonotype. MiTCR v1.1 was used to align clonotypes to the IMGT TRBV, TRBD and TRBJ reference segments. Only V-J combinations with frequency above 0.0001, covering approximately 99% of repertoires, were analysed. The TCS score was defined as the ratio of F50 (clonal expansion) to E x V (chaos), calculated using BLOSUM62-based TCRdist between CDR3 peptides within each V-J. Welch's t-statistics and random forest reduced 500 to 650 V-J features to fewer than 15, which were used in a naive Bayes classifier (R e1071). The public reads were quality trimmed at Q25 with fastp and then assembled into clones with MiXCR by TCRdb, keeping productive beta chains. Duplicate CDR3 protein sequences are folded into a single record with the most common DNA and genes. The V and J calls were not made by the authors but by TCRdb's processing. Across this sample there are fewer than 350,000 distinct CDR3 sequences, with 13% seen only once. Around 7.9% of the sample is held by the ten biggest clonotypes.

This receptor was obtained from a woman aged 25-40 years with Graves' hyperthyroidism that later progressed to Graves' ophthalmopathy. The specimen sequenced was blood. The receptor chain draws on TRBV6-1 and TRBJ2-7, with the D gene uncertain. The nucleotide sequence reads as follows: TGTGCCACCGGACCAGATTACTCCTACGAGCAGTACTTC. The encoded protein is CATGPDYSYEQYF.